This is a list of T cell receptor beta chains from one sample in a study of cytomegalovirus exposure and HLA in healthy donors. Using immunoSEQ multiplex PCR, the repertoire was profiled, and TCRdb retains in-frame clones only, with some absent. Here the sample spans 150,000 to 200,000 clones, approximately 70% being singletons. Sequenced sample: PBMCs. The source is a man aged 18 to 29 in good health and CMV-seropositive. Both conserved end residues are trimmed from each CDR3. The order of the fields is CDR3 protein, J gene, V gene.

ASSGTRSAEQF TRBJ2-1 TRBV9
ASTGLAGVSDTGELF TRBJ2-2 TRBV25-1
AWSAKRERNEQF TRBJ2-1 TRBV30
ASSGGTGAGDTQY TRBJ2-3 TRBV19
ASSDTPGQGAYEQF TRBJ2-1 TRBV6-4
ASGQGNTGELF TRBJ2-2 TRBV7-9
ASSPPTGLNTGELF TRBJ2-2 TRBV7-9
ASRVSSGSPGELF TRBJ2-2 TRBV2
ASSESGLIEGTDTQY TRBJ2-3 TRBV10-1
ASRGGPTTRGYT TRBJ1-2 TRBV27
SAHEDYGYT TRBJ1-2 TRBV29-1
ASSSGSEADTQY TRBJ2-3 TRBV6-4
ASSPGQGVSYGYT TRBJ1-2 TRBV5-6
ASSLEPGSEAF TRBJ1-1 TRBV7-9
SGQTGGNTEAF TRBJ1-1 TRBV29-1
ASSLSTGGNQPQH TRBJ1-5 TRBV27
AWGRGFQSGYT TRBJ1-2 TRBV30
ASSLMPADTQY TRBJ2-3 TRBV7-3
ASSLVGQIDSPLH TRBJ1-6 TRBV7-2
ASSLTSGSNSPLH TRBJ1-6 TRBV28
ASSFVSGVAAF TRBJ1-1 TRBV27
ASSEAIGAEKLF TRBJ1-4 TRBV6-1
ASSVGALSYNEQF TRBJ2-1 TRBV27
ASSQDREVSPLH TRBJ1-6 TRBV14
ASSQTTGYNEQF TRBJ2-1 TRBV4-1
ASSLGTGGEQPQH TRBJ1-5 TRBV5-1
ASSLNRGQAEAF TRBJ1-1 TRBV14
ATSGGQNQPQH TRBJ1-5 TRBV15
ASSLASNSANYGYT TRBJ1-2 TRBV5-1
ASSLDGVSTTNEKLF TRBJ1-4 TRBV5-1
ASSAAGAGETQY TRBJ2-5 TRBV11-3
ASSPTHRSGNTIY TRBJ1-3 TRBV19
ASSIELSLTEAF TRBJ1-1 TRBV19
ASSFLYGRTEAF TRBJ1-1 TRBV7-8
ASSLSIGGYQPQH TRBJ1-5 TRBV7-2
ASLGGSSYNEQF TRBJ2-1 TRBV2
ASSLGLLSYNEQF TRBJ2-1 TRBV14
ASSSNTNSPLH TRBJ1-6 TRBV7-9
ASRVTEFTGELF TRBJ2-2 TRBV27
ASSEGPGGGYT TRBJ1-2 TRBV9
ASSYGQSNQPQH TRBJ1-5 TRBV5-5
ASSTLFESLVNEKLF TRBJ1-4 TRBV28